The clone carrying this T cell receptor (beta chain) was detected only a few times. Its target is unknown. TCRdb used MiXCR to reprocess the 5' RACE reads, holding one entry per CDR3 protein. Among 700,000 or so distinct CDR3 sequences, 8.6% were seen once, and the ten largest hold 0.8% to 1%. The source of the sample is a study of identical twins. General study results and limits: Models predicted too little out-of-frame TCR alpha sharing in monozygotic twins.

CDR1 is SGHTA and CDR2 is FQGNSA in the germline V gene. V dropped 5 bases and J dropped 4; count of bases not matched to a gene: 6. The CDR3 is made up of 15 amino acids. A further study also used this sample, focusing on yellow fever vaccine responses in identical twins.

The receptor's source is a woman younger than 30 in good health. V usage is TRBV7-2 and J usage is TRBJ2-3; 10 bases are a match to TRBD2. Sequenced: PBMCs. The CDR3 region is CASSILAGWADTQYF. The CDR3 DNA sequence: TGTGCCAGCAGCATACTAGCGGGGTGGGCAGATACGCAGTATTTT.